A single sample gave rise to the 11 T cell receptor beta chains below, sequenced in a study of blood T cell repertoires in COVID-19. Using immunoSEQ multiplex PCR, the repertoire was profiled, and TCRdb retains in-frame clones only, with some absent. In the table there are tens of thousands of clones, around 90% of which are singletons. Sequencing used peripheral blood. These receptors were obtained from a man older than 75 with acute or convalescent COVID-19.

The CDR3 bases are TGTGCCAGCAGCCCCGGGGGAGGGCTCCTCGAGCAGTACTTC. Protein: CASSPGGGLLEQYF. The gene calls are TRBV5-4 and TRBJ2-7; TRBD2 matches 7 bases. Germline V gene data show CDR1 as SGHNT and CDR2 as YYREEE (reference sequence). The CDR3 totals 14 residues. V lost 4 bases, J lost 6 bases, and 10 bases stayed unmatched.

This clone was detected once. The chain uses TRBV7-3 and TRBJ1-1; 9 bases are a match to TRBD1. V lost 3 bases, J lost 5 bases, and 4 bases stayed unmatched. The CDR3 is 14 amino acids. Germline-derived CDR1 and CDR2 are SGHTA and FQGTGA. The CDR3, as DNA: TGTGCCAGCAGCTTGACAGGGGGAGGAACTGAAGCTTTCTTT. It encodes CASSLTGGGTEAFF.

The J gene is TRBJ1-1, the V gene TRBV3-1 (or the pseudogene TRBV3-2); D ambiguous. The germline gives CDR1 LGHDT, CDR2 YNNKEL (reference sequence). Trimming took 1 base from V and 4 from J, leaving 7 bases between them. This CDR3 is 13 amino acids long. DNA of the CDR3: TGTGCCAGCAGCCAAGGCTCGGTCACTGAAGCTTTCTTT. It specifies CASSQGSVTEAFF.

The gene calls are TRBV9 and TRBJ2-1; 7 bases are a match to TRBD2. From germline, CDR1 is SGDLS and CDR2 YYNGEE. This CDR3 region has 14 residues. V shed 4 bases and J 8 bases; nucleotides not matched to a gene: 9. DNA of the CDR3: TGTGCCAGCAGCTCCCCCCGGGGGGAAGATGAGCAGTTCTTC. It encodes CASSSPRGEDEQFF.

The genes are TRBV11-1 and TRBJ2-7, with TRBD1 identical over 9 bases. Germline CDR1 SGHAT, CDR2 FQDESV (reference sequence). The junction had 9 bases not matched to a gene; V was cut back by 0 bases and J by 6 bases. The CDR3 totals 16 residues. The CDR3 region is CASSLAWRDRAPEQYF. CDR3 coding DNA: TGTGCCAGCAGCTTAGCCTGGAGGGACAGGGCTCCCGAGCAGTACTTC.

The genes are TRBV5-5 and TRBJ2-7; 9 nucleotides line up with TRBD2. V was pared by 5 bases and J by 4 bases, with 10 bases of the junction left unmatched. Germline loops: CDR1 SGHKS, CDR2 YYEKEE (reference sequence). The CDR3 loop spans 15 amino acids. CDR3 sequence (DNA): TGTGCCAGCAGTCCGGGCGGGAGGGCCGTGTACGAGCAGTACTTC. Protein sequence: CASSPGGRAVYEQYF. The full variable domain, completed using reference TRBV5-5 and TRBJ2-7, is DAGVTQSPTHLIKTRGQQVTLRCSPISGHKSVSWYQQVLGQGPQFIFQYYEKEERGRGNFPDRFSARQFPNYSSELNVNALLLGDSALYLCASSPGGRAVYEQYFGPGTRLTVT.

In this sample, this clone turned up once. V is TRBV18 and J is TRBJ1-2; no definite D call. Germline lookup yields CDR1 KGHSH and CDR2 LQKENI. This CDR3 region has 14 residues. Trimming removed 0 bases from V and 10 bases from J, with 15 bases in between. CDR3 sequence (DNA): TGTGCCAGCTCACCACCGAGCCCGCCCTTTCCCTACACCTTC. Translation: CASSPPSPPFPYTF.

The chain recombines TRBV6-6 with TRBJ2-7; the D is unclear. Per germline, CDR1 MNHNY and CDR2 SVGAGI (reference sequence). There are 13 residues in the CDR3. Deletions cut 6 bases from V and 0 bases from J, with 9 bases between. CDR3 amino acids: CASSRTSSYEQYF. The CDR3 coding sequence is TGTGCCAGCAGCCGTACAAGCTCCTACGAGCAGTACTTC.

The V and J genes are TRBV2 and TRBJ1-2; 8 bases fit TRBD1. The germline V gene has CDR1 SNHLY and CDR2 FYNNEI. V was clipped by 5 bases and J by 4 bases; unmatched bases: 6. This CDR3 is 14 amino acids long. In DNA, the CDR3 is TGTGCCAGCAGTCAGACAGGGGAAGTCTATGGCTACACCTTC. Encoded protein: CASSQTGEVYGYTF.

The chain combines TRBV10-2 with TRBJ2-3; TRBD2 might be the D (6 bases). Germline loops: CDR1 WSHSY, CDR2 SAAADI. The V gene lost 2 bases and the J gene lost 6 bases, with 6 bases spanning the gap. The CDR3 totals 12 residues. CDR3 bases: TGCGCCAGCAGTGAGCTAGCGGATACGCAGTATTTT. This gives the protein CASSELADTQYF.

This chain connects TRBV12-3 or TRBV12-4 to TRBJ1-2; TRBD1 is a possible D gene (5 bases). V was clipped by 6 bases and J by 8 bases, with 13 bases between them. CDR3 length equals 12 residues. This chain's CDR3 is CASRQTTEGYTF. DNA for the CDR3: TGTGCCAGCAGACAAACGACAGAAGGCTACACCTTC.